Detailed here is one T cell receptor (beta chain). Using its own MiXCR run on the 5' RACE reads, TCRdb lists one record per CDR3 protein. The repertoire holds some 320,000 distinct CDR3 sequences, roughly 8.7% seen once, with around 17% in the top ten. The source of the sample is a study of T cells after yellow fever vaccination. The sequence was obtained from a man aged 18 to 29 who received the YFV17D yellow fever vaccine. This specimen consisted of PBMCs, obtained on the day of the first yellow fever vaccination.

The CDR3 DNA follows: TGTGCCAGCAGCTTAGGTTCGGGGGAGTACAATGAGCAGTTCTTC. It specifies CASSLGSGEYNEQFF. The chain uses TRBV11-2 and TRBJ2-1, with TRBD2 as a possible D gene (6 bases). Germline V CDR1 and CDR2: SGHAT, FQNNGV. The CDR3 contains 15 residues. The V and J ends lost 1 base and 4 bases respectively, with 11 bases between them.